These T cell receptor beta chains were read from a single sample in a study of sequential checkpoint blockade in melanoma. Repertoires were generated with immunoSEQ multiplex PCR, while TCRdb's copy carries only in-frame clones and drops some. The table includes about 18,000 clones, roughly two thirds detected once. Here the sequenced sample was CD8+ T cells sorted from blood (inferred from file names), taken from a patient given nivolumab and ipilimumab in sequence. These receptors all stem from a human donor with melanoma. CDR3s leave out the opening cysteine and the closing phenylalanine or tryptophan.

TRBV5-1	-	ASSVDPSSYEQY
TRBV7-8	TRBJ1-4	ASSGPGQGREKLF
TRBV4-1	TRBJ2-1	ASSQDPLAGGGEQF
TRBV6-5	TRBJ2-7	TSSLSASSYEQY
TRBV7-3	TRBJ1-2	ASSPDEAGYDYGYT
TRBV10-2	TRBJ2-2	ATSLTGSRTGELF
TRBV11-3	TRBJ2-5	ASSPENQETQY
TRBV19	TRBJ2-7	ASSIGGDSYEQY
TRBV27	TRBJ2-7	ASSLFAYEQY
TRBV5-6	TRBJ2-2	ASSPGQNTGELF
TRBV11-2	TRBJ2-7	ASSLEGTGGFPAYEQY
TRBV4-2	TRBJ2-1	ASRPSVAGGYNEQF
TRBV2	TRBJ2-2	ATYSPNTGELF
TRBV7-3	TRBJ1-2	ASSFPGQGFDGYGYT
TRBV9	TRBJ1-1	ASSPNSGRGNTEAF
TRBV10-1	TRBJ2-7	ASSLDRSYEQY
TRBV5-4	TRBJ2-7	ASSFAGSYEQY
TRBV10-3	TRBJ2-7	ATRDNSYEQY
TRBV19	TRBJ2-7	ASSILGGVYIYEQY
TRBV6-5	TRBJ2-7	ASSYRGDRELYEQY
TRBV6-1	TRBJ2-7	ASSESLGVHEQY
TRBV28	TRBJ1-5	ASSPLSGSSNQPQH
TRBV10-3	TRBJ1-2	AISDRQAYGYT
TRBV27	TRBJ1-5	ASSSRQGSNQPQH
TRBV19	TRBJ1-4	ASSTRGPNEKLF
TRBV27	TRBJ1-5	APTRDRIQPQH
TRBV5-6	TRBJ1-5	ASSSGQGNQPQH
TRBV5-8	TRBJ1-2	ASSLGQNYGYT
TRBV11-1	TRBJ2-7	ASSTRTHRGSYEQY
TRBV7-9	TRBJ2-7	ASSQDSSGYSYEQY
TRBV5-6	-	ASSLVPDSNEQY
TRBV7-6	TRBJ1-1	ASSLGESNTEAF
TRBV7-2	TRBJ2-7	ASSLALAGSYEQY
TRBV6-1	TRBJ2-2	ASGQVGDTGELF
TRBV5-6	TRBJ1-5	ASSLVNGNQPQH
TRBV2	TRBJ1-1	ASSVRIMNTEAF
TRBV14	TRBJ2-1	ASSQVAGGYNEQF
TRBV9	TRBJ2-7	ASSAGTGASYEQY
TRBV7-3	TRBJ2-2	ASSFQGAAGELF
TRBV19	TRBJ1-5	ASSIGQGVNQPQH